Listed here is a single TCR beta chain. The specificity of this receptor is unknown. No much larger clonotype is one base removed from it; base qualities were not supplied. The sample comes from a study of identifying expanded T cells in peripheral blood (dated by TCRdb to about 2019). For the wider study: Separate aliquots of the same genomic DNA pool were sequenced to produce technical replicates, and four replicates were compared in pairs. General study outcomes and caveats: The beta-binomial model significantly reduced the number of clones called differentially abundant and the false-positive rate across all healthy-donor time intervals. The binomial model flagged about 1.2 differentially abundant clones between technical replicates, compared with about 16 over about two weeks and approximately 19 over roughly 4 weeks. In all healthy donors, the variance in clone template counts between samples taken 2 to 3 weeks apart rose significantly as total template count increased. The authors expected that biological variance in healthy repertoires might rise further over much longer intervals, such as months to years.

From V the trimming removes 5 bases and from J it removes 7 bases, while the gene matches leave 8 bases of the junction unaccounted for. Taken from cysteine to phenylalanine, the CDR3 has 15 residues. The kept DNA is CDR3 alone, 45 bases in frame from the first base. The germline V gene provides CDR1 MDHEN and CDR2 SYDVKM. During the collection period, no immune events, such as infections, were documented for the healthy donors. Blood repertoires from healthy donors were used as a training cohort for calibrating time-dependent variance in a beta-binomial model of differential abundance of T-cell clones. The training cohort included around 10 healthy donors, of whom 3 were female and 7 were male. An age range of about 29 to 65 years, with an average of around 44 years, was recorded for the donors. Whole blood, obtained from a commercial supplier, was collected from each healthy donor at three time points spaced approximately two weeks apart. For immunosequencing, genomic DNA was extracted from whole blood that had not been sorted.

TCRbeta CDR3 regions were profiled by bias-controlled multiplex PCR amplification of genomic DNA with the immunoSEQ Assay. The authors processed their data as follows. To quantify the absolute abundance of each unique TCRbeta CDR3 region, the sequences were collapsed and filtered. Two models were used to test differential abundance: a binomial model (Fisher-equivalent) and a beta-binomial model that adds time-dependent variance fitted from healthy donors. Clones with fewer than 5 combined templates were excluded, and clones with Benjamini-Hochberg FDR below 0.01 were called differentially abundant. In the beta-binomial model, variance was expressed as a function of the total template count across the two samples, in the form v = (b*log(k)+a)^2. Held by TCRdb, this immuneACCESS table contains in-frame sequences only and omits some clones. Under half of the omission traces to an unresolved V gene where checked; the cause of the rest is unknown. That table furnishes V, J and clone size, whereas the DNA furnished D and trimming. This sample lists about 100,000 clones; over 80% were detected once. The ten largest clones take up roughly 6% of the sample.

The clonotype comes from a person aged 18 to 75 in good health. The rearranged segments are TRBV28 and TRBJ1-4; 9 central nucleotides agree with TRBD1. The sample consisted of blood. The DNA reads as follows: TGTGCCAGCAGTACCTCCGGGACAGGGTCTGAAAAACTGTTTTTT. This encodes CASSTSGTGSEKLFF.